This paragraph reports one T cell receptor beta chain. Its antigen is undetermined. The sample belongs to a study of shared clonotypes between healthy human individuals. The wider study: Every donor yielded three CD4 naive, three CD4 memory, two CD8 naive and one CD8 memory plate. Study outcomes and limitations: At large depth, rarefaction still showed sorted-subset sequencing to be incomplete.

Each of the donors was a healthy adult who was HIV-negative and had not had a recent acute infection or vaccination. The V gene lost 5 bases and the J gene lost 0 bases, with 20 bases spanning the gap. Per germline, CDR1 MDHEN and CDR2 SYDVKM. CDR3 length equals 18 residues. Over several immunoSEQ plates, each subset's genomic DNA was distributed in even portions. Some clones are missing from TCRdb's copy, which holds only in-frame ones; the method was immunoSEQ multiplex PCR. This sample has about 600,000 clones, with 97% found just once. The sequence derives from a woman aged 25-40 years in good health. J is TRBJ2-1 and V is TRBV28; D perhaps matches TRBD2 (6 bases). The specimen sequenced was naive CD4+ T cells sorted from blood. The subset here: CD45RA+ positively selected. The CDR3 sequence is CASSLGIYRDSSYNEQFF. CDR3 DNA sequence: TGTGCCAGCAGTCTGGGGATATACCGGGACTCCTCCTACAATGAGCAGTTCTTC.